This passage covers 9 T cell receptor beta chains from one sample sequenced in a study of post-analysis software for immune sequencing data. Study results and caveats: In patients, four to six TRBV segments were more frequent than in controls, with TRBV5-6, TRBV5-1 and TRBV20-1 among them.

The antigens of these receptors remain unknown. The authors incorporated unique molecular identifiers into the TCR beta cDNA libraries. TCRdb re-analysed the PCR reads in MiXCR, keeping a single row per CDR3 protein. The sample has some 690,000 distinct CDR3 sequences, over 45% seen once. The sequencing input was blood. The receptor source for this set is a girl aged 2 to 10 with multiple sclerosis.

In DNA, the CDR3 is TGTGCCAGCAGCAGGGTAGCGGGGGTGTCGAACACCGGGGAGCTGTTTTTT. Translation: CASSRVAGVSNTGELFF. V gene TRBV7-9 combines with J gene TRBJ2-2, with 9 bases matching TRBD2. With V trimmed by 5 bases and J by 0 bases, 7 bases remained unmatched. Germline CDR1 SEHNR, CDR2 FQNEAQ (reference sequence). The CDR3 has 17 amino acids. The variable domain in full, completed from reference TRBV7-9 and TRBJ2-2, reads DTGVSQNPRHKITKRGQNVTFRCDPISEHNRLYWYRQTLGQGPEFLTYFQNEAQLEKSRLLSDRFSAERPKGSFSTLEIQRTEQGDSAMYLCASSRVAGVSNTGELFFGEGSRLTVL.

The V gene is TRBV7-3, the J gene TRBJ2-1, with D perhaps TRBD2 (7 bases). V lost 6 bases and J lost 9, with 15 bases in between. Germline V gene data show CDR1 as SGHTA and CDR2 as FQGTGA. The CDR3 is made up of 13 amino acids. The CDR3 region has the DNA TGTGCCAGCAGTCGAGGGGGGGGAACTGAGCAGTTCTTC. Residues: CASSRGGGTEQFF.

The chain combines TRBV29-1 with TRBJ1-5; 11 positions match TRBD1. J lost 10 bases, V lost 5 bases, and 7 bases had no gene match. This CDR3 comprises 13 residues. Germline V gene lookup returns CDR1 SQVTM and CDR2 ANQGSEA. CDR3 nucleotides: TGCAGCGTTTTAATGGACAGGGGGCAACCCCAGCATTTT. The encoded protein is CSVLMDRGQPQHF.

The genes are TRBV5-1 and TRBJ2-1; perhaps TRBD2 as D (6 bases). The CDR3 length is 13 residues. Germline CDR1 SGHRS, CDR2 YFSETQ. Trimming took 0 bases from V and 8 from J, leaving 9 bases between them. For the CDR3, the DNA is TGCGCCAGCAGCTTGGGACTAGAAGATGAGCAGTTCTTC. Translated: CASSLGLEDEQFF.

Worth noting for this clonotype: The junction departs from the called germline gene at one end, perhaps through a read error. This rearrangement joins TRBV25-1 to TRBJ1-4, with D perhaps matching TRBD1 (5 bases). CDR1 is MGHDK, CDR2 SYGVNS, per germline. The CDR3 totals 15 residues. The CDR3 bases are TGTGACAGCAGTGATACGACGGGACCAAATGAAAAACTGTTTTTT. It specifies CDSSDTTGPNEKLFF.

J is TRBJ2-1 and V is TRBV3-1, with 7 bases lining up with TRBD2. The CDR3 consists of 16 residues. The V gene end was trimmed by 1 base and the J gene end by 8 bases; junction bases not matched to a gene: 11. CDR1 is LGHDT, CDR2 YNNKEL, per germline (reference sequence). The CDR3 loop reads CASSQALLAGVDEQFF. CDR3 sequence (DNA): TGTGCCAGCAGCCAAGCTTTGCTGGCGGGAGTCGATGAGCAGTTCTTC.

The chain joins TRBV24-1 to TRBJ2-6, with 7 bases that match TRBD2. This CDR3 is 18 amino acids long. Germline V CDR1 and CDR2: KGHDR, SFDVKD. V gave up 5 bases and J gave up 0 bases; unmatched junction bases: 9. The CDR3 DNA follows: TGTGCCACCAGTGGTACTAGCGACTCCGACTCTGGGGCCAACGTCCTGACTTTC. As protein: CATSGTSDSDSGANVLTF.

In its sample, this clonotype was seen once. CDR3 DNA: TGTGCCAGCAGCCAAGTCCACTCAACAGATACGCAGTATTTT. Residues: CASSQVHSTDTQYF. The V call is TRBV3-1, the J call TRBJ2-3; no definite D call. CDR3 size: 14 residues. V was trimmed by 1 base and J by 3 bases, leaving 8 bases between them. Germline lookup yields CDR1 LGHDT and CDR2 YNNKEL (reference sequence).

The chain is built from TRBV29-1 and TRBJ2-4; TRBD1 aligns across 9 bases. The CDR3 extends over 15 amino acids. V dropped 5 bases and J dropped 3; count of bases not matched to a gene: 8. Looked up from germline, CDR1 is SQVTM and CDR2 is ANQGSEA. CDR3 loop: CSVTGTGNGKNIQYF. Here the CDR3 DNA reads TGCAGCGTTACCGGGACAGGGAATGGCAAAAACATTCAGTACTTC.